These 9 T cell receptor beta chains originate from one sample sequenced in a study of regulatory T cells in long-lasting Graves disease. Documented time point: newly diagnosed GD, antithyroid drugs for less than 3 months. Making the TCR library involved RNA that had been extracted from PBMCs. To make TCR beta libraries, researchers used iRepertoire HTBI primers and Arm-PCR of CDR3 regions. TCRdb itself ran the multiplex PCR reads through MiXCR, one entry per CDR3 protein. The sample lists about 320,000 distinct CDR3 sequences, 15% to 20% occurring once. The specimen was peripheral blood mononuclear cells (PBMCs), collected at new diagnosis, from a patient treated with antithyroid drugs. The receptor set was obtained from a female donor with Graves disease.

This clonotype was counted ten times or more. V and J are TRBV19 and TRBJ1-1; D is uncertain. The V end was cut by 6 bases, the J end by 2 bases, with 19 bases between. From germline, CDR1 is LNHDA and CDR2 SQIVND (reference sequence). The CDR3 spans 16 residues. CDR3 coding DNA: TGTGCCAGTAGGGGGATAACCGACATCCACAACACTGAAGCTTTCTTT. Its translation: CASRGITDIHNTEAFF.

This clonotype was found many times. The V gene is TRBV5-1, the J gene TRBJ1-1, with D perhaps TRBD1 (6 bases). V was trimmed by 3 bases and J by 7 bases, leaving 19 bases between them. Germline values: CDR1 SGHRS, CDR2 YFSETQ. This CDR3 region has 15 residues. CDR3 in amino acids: CASSSSPALQGEAFF. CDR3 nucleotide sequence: TGCGCCAGCAGCTCCAGTCCGGCCCTACAGGGTGAAGCTTTCTTT.

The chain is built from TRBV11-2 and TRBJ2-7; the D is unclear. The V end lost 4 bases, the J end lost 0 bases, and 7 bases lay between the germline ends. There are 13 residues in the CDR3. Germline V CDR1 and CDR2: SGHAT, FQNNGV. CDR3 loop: CASSSVFSYEQYF. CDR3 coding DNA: TGTGCCAGCAGCTCAGTATTCTCCTACGAGCAGTACTTC.

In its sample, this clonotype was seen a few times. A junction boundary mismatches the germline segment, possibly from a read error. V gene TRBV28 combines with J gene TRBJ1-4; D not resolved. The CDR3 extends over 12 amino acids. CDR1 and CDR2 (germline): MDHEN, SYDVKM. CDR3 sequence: CASTDTLEKPFF. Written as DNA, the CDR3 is TGTGCCAGCACCGATACACTTGAAAAACCGTTTTTT.

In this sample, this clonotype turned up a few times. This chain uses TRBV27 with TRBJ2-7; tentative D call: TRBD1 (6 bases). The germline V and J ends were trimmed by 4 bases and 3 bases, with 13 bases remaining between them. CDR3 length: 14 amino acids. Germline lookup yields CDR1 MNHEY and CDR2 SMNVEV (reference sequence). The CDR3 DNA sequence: TGTGCCAGCAGTTCGGACAGCTATGACTACGAGCAGTACTTC. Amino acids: CASSSDSYDYEQYF.

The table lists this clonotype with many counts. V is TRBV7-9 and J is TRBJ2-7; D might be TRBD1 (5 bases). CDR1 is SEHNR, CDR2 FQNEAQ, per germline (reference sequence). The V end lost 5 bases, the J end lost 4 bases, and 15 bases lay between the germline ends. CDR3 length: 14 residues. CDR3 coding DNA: TGTGCCAGCAGCCCCACGGACAAAGTGTACGAGCAGTACTTC. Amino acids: CASSPTDKVYEQYF.

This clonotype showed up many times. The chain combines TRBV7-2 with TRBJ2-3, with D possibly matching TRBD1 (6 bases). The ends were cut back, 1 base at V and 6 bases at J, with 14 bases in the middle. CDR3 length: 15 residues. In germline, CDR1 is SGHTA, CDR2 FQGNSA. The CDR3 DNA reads TGTGCCAGCAGCTTAGTTAACTACCAGGGGGATACGCAGTATTTT. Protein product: CASSLVNYQGDTQYF.

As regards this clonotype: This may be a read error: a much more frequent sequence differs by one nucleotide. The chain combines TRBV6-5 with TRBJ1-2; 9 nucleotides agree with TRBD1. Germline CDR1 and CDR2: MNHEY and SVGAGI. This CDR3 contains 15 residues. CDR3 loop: CASRYTGGTNYGYAF. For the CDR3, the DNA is TGTGCCAGCAGGTACACAGGGGGCACCAATTATGGCTACGCCTTC.

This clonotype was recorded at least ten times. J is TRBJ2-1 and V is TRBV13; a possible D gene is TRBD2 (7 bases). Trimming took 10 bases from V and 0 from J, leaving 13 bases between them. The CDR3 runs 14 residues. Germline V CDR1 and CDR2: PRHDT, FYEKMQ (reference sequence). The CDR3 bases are TGTGCCACGAAGGGGGGGAGCTCCTACAATGAGCAGTTCTTC. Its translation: CATKGGSSYNEQFF.